This T cell receptor beta chain was sequenced for a study of PD-1 blockade in classical Hodgkin lymphoma (dated by TCRdb to 2020 to 2022). As for the study more broadly: Nivolumab dosing was 3 mg/kg intravenously every 2 weeks, continuing until either disease progression or unacceptable toxicity. A peripheral blood immune signature of response to PD-1 blockade in classical Hodgkin lymphoma was defined using TCR beta sequencing and CyTOF. Overall study outcomes, separate from this receptor: Trial patients with a complete response had baseline diversity similar to that of newly diagnosed patients, while partial responders and progressors had significantly lower diversity. Lower diversity was observed in patients in whom nivolumab was started less than 1 year after ASCT, and these patients were excluded from later analyses so that confounding by immune reconstitution would be avoided. By C4D1, a significant rise was seen in CD4+ TCR diversity but not in CD8+ TCR diversity (p=0.0027 vs p=0.16), and the rise was most apparent among complete responders (p=0.02). The study was restricted to a single clinical trial cohort, and the causes of repertoire differences, possibly disease activity or prior therapy, were left undefined. Newly diagnosed patients were reported to have lower baseline TCR diversity than healthy donors, and relapsed/refractory patients were reported to have lower baseline TCR diversity still.

This specimen's time point label, per the study, means: cycle 4 day 1 (C4D1), after about 6 weeks of nivolumab. Relapse after autologous stem cell transplantation had occurred in all trial patients, and cohorts A, B and C were distinguished by prior brentuximab vedotin exposure. Magnetic negative selection with a Miltenyi CD8+ T cell isolation kit was used to purify CD8+ T cells from thawed PBMCs. The trial cohort was composed of about 54 patients with relapsed/refractory classical Hodgkin lymphoma, for whom complete response, partial response or progressive disease was recorded as best overall response. In the multi-cohort phase II CheckMate 205 trial, trial patients received single-agent nivolumab. An independent review committee assessed best overall response by applying the 2007 International Working Group response criteria. Trial PBMCs were obtained immediately prior to nivolumab initiation (C1D1) and on therapy at cycle 2 day 1 and cycle 4 day 1. After peripheral blood was drawn into 8 mL Vacutainer Cell Preparation Tubes, PBMCs were isolated by centrifugation and then cryopreserved. Purified CD4+ and CD8+ fractions were prepared only for cases in which an additional PBMC sample was available. On LS columns in a quadroMACS separator, the magnetically labelled cells were depleted, and the flow-through was collected as the purified fraction.

The Qiagen DNeasy kit was used to extract genomic DNA both from unsorted PBMCs and from the negatively selected CD4+ and CD8+ fractions. Using primers that anneal to V and J segments, immunoSEQ multiplex PCR amplified the TCR beta CDR3 regions. Amplification bias was minimized using a synthetic immune receptor repertoire, and residual bias was removed computationally after sequencing. Under the source paper's analysis protocol: Repertoire diversity was quantified as the Shannon entropy index using custom Python scripts. The unsorted, CD4+ and CD8+ repertoires were each analyzed separately, with the exception of combined analyses, where CD4+ and CD8+ sequences were merged in silico. Clonal expansion was defined as at least a 2-fold frequency increase after treatment relative to C1D1, with a pseudocount of 0.5 for undetected baseline clones. Singleton clones were defined as clones with 0 or 1 copy at C1D1, and non-singleton clones were defined as clones with 2 or more copies. By matching protein sequences in sorted samples from the same patient, clones expanded in unsorted samples were annotated as CD4+, CD8+ or unknown. Wilcoxon tests on paired samples were used to test diversity changes from C1D1 to C4D1. This immuneACCESS table, as held by TCRdb, lists in-frame sequences with V and J called but not all clones. Of the missing ones, under half trace to an unresolved V gene in checked studies; the others have no known cause. V, J and clone size are those of that table, while D and trimming were read from the DNA. This sample has about 7,000 clones in its table, and around three fifths of those were observed once. More than 8.5% of the sample is held by the ten biggest clonotypes.

Germline trimming: 6 bases from V, 6 bases from J; junction bases outside gene matches: 12. The CDR3, cysteine through phenylalanine, is 16 amino acids long. Only CDR3 DNA is held: 48 bases, read in frame from base 1. In the germline V gene, CDR1 corresponds to SGHRS and CDR2 to YFSETQ. About this clone itself: Its antigen is not yet known. Per-nucleotide qualities are absent, and no much larger clonotype sits a single base away.

This chain is built from TRBV5-1 and TRBJ2-2; 9 bases in the middle match TRBD2. The input for sequencing was CD8+ T cells from blood, taken before the fourth cycle of nivolumab. The sequence was collected from a human donor with classical Hodgkin lymphoma. The nucleotides are TGCGCCAGCAAAGTTCGCGGGAGGGTCTCCTCCGGGGAGCTGTTTTTT. Its translation is CASKVRGRVSSGELFF.